Below are 30 T cell receptor beta chains sequenced from a single sample in a study of blood T cell repertoires in COVID-19 (dated by TCRdb to 2020 to 2022). Libraries were made using the immunoSEQ multiplex PCR assay. TCRdb took over this immuneACCESS table, retaining in-frame rearrangements with V and J assigned. Such tables are incomplete; in checked studies, under half of the missing clones stem from an unresolved V gene, and the remainder is unexplained. This sample has a few hundred thousand clones in its table, and 75% to 90% of those were observed once. The ten largest clones add up to less than 3% of the sample. Specimen: peripheral blood. These receptors all come from a woman aged 25 to 39 with active or convalescent COVID-19.

V and J are TRBV6-1 and TRBJ2-3; no definite D call. V lost 1 base and J 1 base, leaving 9 bases between the germline ends. The CDR3 sequence is 15 residues long. The germline gives CDR1 MNHNS, CDR2 SASEGT. The CDR3 nucleotides are TGTGCCAGCAGTGAAGAAACGGTACGCACAGATACGCAGTATTTT. This codes for CASSEETVRTDTQYF.

To note about this clone: Other DNA sequences from this sample encode an identical CDR3 as well. This rearrangement joins TRBV15 to TRBJ1-3; 7 bases line up with TRBD1. The CDR3 has 16 residues. Trimming took 0 bases from V and 3 from J; bases not matched to a gene: 5. The germline V gene has CDR1 LNHNV and CDR2 YYDKDF (reference sequence). CDR3 region: CATSRDRQGLGNTIYF. The CDR3 DNA reads TGTGCCACCAGCAGAGATAGACAGGGCCTTGGAAACACCATATATTTT.

The V call is TRBV30, the J call TRBJ2-1; possibly TRBD1 for D (6 bases). Germline values: CDR1 GTSNPN, CDR2 SVGIG (reference sequence). V was shortened by 6 bases and J by 5 bases, with 8 bases between the two germline ends. This CDR3 has 11 residues. This CDR3 reads CACTGHNEQFF. The CDR3 nucleotides read TGTGCCTGCACAGGGCACAATGAGCAGTTCTTC.

The J gene is TRBJ2-1, the V gene TRBV30, with D uncertain. The germline CDR1 and CDR2 sequences are GTSNPN and SVGIG (reference sequence). The CDR3 extends over 11 amino acids. Deletions cut 2 bases from V and 7 bases from J, with 6 bases between. CDR3 region: CAWSFSNEQFF. CDR3 in DNA: TGTGCCTGGAGTTTCTCGAATGAGCAGTTCTTC.

The chain uses TRBV7-8 and TRBJ2-7; 10 bases align to TRBD1. The germline V gene has CDR1 SGHVS and CDR2 FQNEAQ. CDR3 length: 17 residues. V was clipped by 5 bases and J by 0 bases; unmatched bases: 10. CDR3 sequence (DNA): TGTGCCAGCAGCCTTGCAAGGGGACAGGGGAGCTCCTACGAGCAGTACTTC. Translated: CASSLARGQGSSYEQYF.

The chain recombines TRBV3-1 (or the pseudogene TRBV3-2) with TRBJ2-3, with TRBD2 matching over 8 bases. This CDR3 contains 16 residues. The trim removed 2 bases at V and 5 bases at J, leaving 9 bases unmatched. Looked up from germline, CDR1 is LGHDT and CDR2 is YNNKEL (reference sequence). This CDR3 is CASSQRGGGTRDTQYF. CDR3 nucleotides: TGTGCCAGCAGCCAAAGGGGCGGGGGGACCAGAGATACGCAGTATTTT.

The CDR3 bases are TGTGCCTGGAGTGTACGGGTGGTGAATGAGCAGTTCTTC. Translating gives CAWSVRVVNEQFF. The rearrangement links TRBV30 to TRBJ2-1; D is uncertain. CDR1 is GTSNPN, CDR2 SVGIG, per germline (reference sequence). This CDR3 spans 13 amino acids. V was shortened by 0 bases and J by 7 bases, with 10 bases between the two germline ends.

The V gene is TRBV6-5, the J gene TRBJ1-5; TRBD1 is a possible D gene (5 bases). The CDR3 is made up of 15 amino acids. Trimming removed 2 bases from V and 11 bases from J, with 19 bases in between. Per germline, CDR1 MNHEY and CDR2 SVGAGI. In DNA, the CDR3 is TGTGCCAGCAGTTACGGGCAGGGAACCCTCTCAGCCCAGCATTTT. Amino acid sequence: CASSYGQGTLSAQHF.

V and J are TRBV27 and TRBJ2-3; D gene ambiguous. The CDR3 contains 11 residues. Germline V gene sequence: CDR1 MNHEY, CDR2 SMNVEV (reference sequence). Deletions cut 10 bases from V and 2 bases from J, with 7 bases between. The CDR3 reads CATRLTDTQYF. CDR3 DNA: TGTGCCACCCGTCTCACAGATACGCAGTATTTT.

The rearrangement joins TRBV7-2 to TRBJ2-7, with 8 bases lining up with TRBD2. Germline loops: CDR1 SGHTA, CDR2 FQGNSA. V trimming: 3 bases; J trimming: 3 bases; junction bases outside the gene matches: 4. The CDR3 is 14 residues long. CDR3: CASSFRGGNYEQYF. The CDR3, as DNA: TGTGCCAGCAGCTTTCGGGGGGGCAACTACGAGCAGTACTTC.

The genes are TRBV4-2 and TRBJ1-3; TRBD1 might be the D (5 bases). The CDR3 spans 16 residues. The germline gives CDR1 LGHNA, CDR2 YNFKEQ. V lost 3 bases and J 2 bases, leaving 14 bases between the germline ends. The chain's CDR3 is CASSQEGTRAGNTIYF. Written as DNA, the CDR3 is TGTGCCAGCAGCCAGGAGGGGACTCGGGCTGGAAACACCATATATTTT.

V is TRBV27 and J is TRBJ1-6; 8 bases map to TRBD1. The CDR3 sequence is 16 residues long. The germline CDR1 and CDR2 sequences are MNHEY and SMNVEV (reference sequence). V gave up 5 bases and J gave up 9 bases; unmatched junction bases: 12. This CDR3 reads CASSPLTRGRSSPLHF. The DNA for the CDR3 is TGTGCCAGCAGTCCCTTAACCAGGGGGCGCAGTTCACCCCTCCACTTT.

The chain is built from TRBV2 and TRBJ1-6; 12 bases line up with TRBD1. Germline lookup yields CDR1 SNHLY and CDR2 FYNNEI. The CDR3 extends over 19 amino acids. V lost 6 bases, J lost 7 bases, and 16 bases stayed unmatched. CDR3: CASSATGTGGIGYNSPLHF. DNA of the CDR3: TGTGCCAGCAGCGCAACCGGGACAGGGGGCATTGGTTACAATTCACCCCTCCACTTT.

The V call is TRBV4-3, the J call TRBJ2-3; TRBD1 aligns across 8 bases. The CDR3 contains 18 residues. The germline V gene encodes CDR1 LGHNA and CDR2 YSLEER. Trimming at V came to 2 bases and at J to 1 base, leaving 11 bases not matched to a gene. CDR3 amino acids: CASSQYFRQGSGTDTQYF. The CDR3 DNA is TGCGCCAGCAGCCAATACTTCCGACAGGGGTCTGGCACAGATACGCAGTATTTT.

The gene calls are TRBV2 and TRBJ1-2; TRBD1 matches at 7 bases. Trimming cost V 7 bases and J 8 bases; bases outside gene matches: 10. The CDR3 runs 13 residues. Per germline, CDR1 SNHLY and CDR2 FYNNEI. DNA for the CDR3: TGTGCCAGCAACGGACAGGAACCCGTAGGCTACACCTTC. Amino acid sequence: CASNGQEPVGYTF.

This clone was seen a few times. The same CDR3 is also encoded by other DNA sequences in this sample. The gene calls are TRBV7-3 and TRBJ2-2; 12 positions agree with TRBD1. Germline CDR1 and CDR2: SGHTA and FQGTGA. The CDR3 is 16 residues long. J was trimmed by 6 bases and V by 0 bases; bases with no gene match: 2. CDR3 coding DNA: TGTGCCAGCAGCTTAACCGGGACAGGGGGCTCCGGGGAGCTGTTTTTT. This encodes CASSLTGTGGSGELFF. Together with reference TRBV7-3 and TRBJ2-2, the CDR3 gives the full variable domain: GAGVSQTPSNKVTEKGKYVELRCDPISGHTALYWYRQSLGQGPEFLIYFQGTGAADDSGLPNDRFFAVRPEGSVSTLKIQRTERGDSAVYLCASSLTGTGGSGELFFGEGSRLTVL.

V usage is TRBV28 and J usage is TRBJ1-1, with 10 bases identical to TRBD1. Germline values: CDR1 MDHEN, CDR2 SYDVKM. V shed 6 bases and J 5 bases; nucleotides not matched to a gene: 3. CDR3 length: 13 amino acids. The DNA of the CDR3 is TGTGCCAGCAGGACAGGGGGCTGGACTGAAGCTTTCTTT. Protein product: CASRTGGWTEAFF.

This chain links TRBV19 with TRBJ2-3; maybe TRBD2 (5 bases). The CDR3 covers 14 residues. In germline, CDR1 is LNHDA, CDR2 SQIVND (reference sequence). V gave up 4 bases and J gave up 2 bases, with 10 bases separating them. Here the CDR3 reads CASSTTRDTDTQYF. CDR3 sequence (DNA): TGTGCCAGTAGTACTACTAGGGACACAGATACGCAGTATTTT.

This sequence joins TRBV6-4 and TRBJ1-1, with 7 bases matching TRBD1. CDR3 length: 12 amino acids. Germline V gene lookup returns CDR1 MRHNA and CDR2 SNTAGT. V dropped 8 bases and J dropped 5; count of bases not matched to a gene: 5. The CDR3 protein is CASDRGLTEAFF. CDR3 sequence (DNA): TGTGCCAGCGATAGGGGGCTTACTGAAGCTTTCTTT.

This sequence joins TRBV9 and TRBJ2-3; 12 bases fit TRBD2. The CDR3 loop spans 18 amino acids. Germline CDR1 is SGDLS and CDR2 is YYNGEE. V was clipped by 3 bases and J by 0 bases; unmatched bases: 8. The CDR3 protein is CASSAGTSGPYSTDTQYF. The CDR3 DNA reads as TGTGCCAGCAGCGCCGGGACTAGCGGGCCTTATAGCACAGATACGCAGTATTTT. Full variable domain (missing parts from reference TRBV9 and TRBJ2-3): DSGVTQTPKHLITATGQRVTLRCSPRSGDLSVYWYQQSLDQGLQFLIQYYNGEERAKGNILERFSAQQFPDLHSELNLSSLELGDSALYFCASSAGTSGPYSTDTQYFGPGTRLTVL.

The chain has TRBV5-6 and TRBJ2-5, with a tentative D call TRBD2 (6 bases). Trimming removed 3 bases from V and 5 bases from J, with 17 bases in between. The CDR3 runs to 15 residues. Germline V CDR1 and CDR2: SGHDT, YYEEEE. The CDR3 protein is CASSSGRIAWETQYF. Here the CDR3 DNA reads TGTGCCAGCAGCTCCGGGAGAATTGCCTGGGAGACCCAGTACTTC.

The chain couples TRBV11-1 to TRBJ1-3; D may be TRBD1 (5 bases). Germline-derived CDR1 and CDR2 are SGHAT and FQDESV (reference sequence). The ends were cut back, 10 bases at V and 0 bases at J, with 10 bases in the middle. The CDR3 has 13 amino acids. In DNA form, the CDR3 reads TGTGCCATTGGGGGGTCCTCTGGAAACACCATATATTTT. Translation gives CAIGGSSGNTIYF.

The chain couples TRBV5-7 to TRBJ2-7; TRBD1 might be the D (6 bases). TRBV5-7 falls under the ORF class, with uncertain function. V shed 5 bases and J shed 5 bases, with 23 bases lying between them. CDR3 length equals 16 residues. The CDR3 DNA reads TGTGCCAGCAGGCTTGCCCCAAGGACAGTCCACCACGAGCAGTACTTC. Protein product: CASRLAPRTVHHEQYF.

The gene calls are TRBV7-2 and TRBJ2-7; TRBD1 is a possible D gene (5 bases). Trimming removed 5 bases at V and 4 bases at J, with 12 bases between. Germline V lookup: CDR1 SGHTA, CDR2 FQGNSA. The CDR3 is made up of 13 amino acids. CDR3 residues: CASSLSRVYEQYF. The CDR3 coding sequence is TGTGCCAGCAGCCTTAGCAGGGTGTACGAGCAGTACTTC. The full variable domain, in which reference TRBV7-2 and TRBJ2-7 provide the parts outside the CDR3, is GAGVSQSPSNKVTEKGKDVELRCDPISGHTALYWYRQSLGQGLEFLIYFQGNSAPDKSGLPSDRFSAERTGGSVSTLTIQRTQQEDSAVYLCASSLSRVYEQYFGPGTRLTVT.

The DNA for the CDR3 is TGTGCCAGCAGGGCTCAGGGGCCGCTCCACTTT. As protein: CASRAQGPLHF. The V and J genes are TRBV28 and TRBJ1-6; possibly TRBD1 for D (6 bases). Germline V CDR1 and CDR2: MDHEN, SYDVKM. The CDR3 loop spans 11 amino acids. V gave up 6 bases and J gave up 16 bases, with 13 bases separating them.

This clone was seen just once. The rearrangement links TRBV12-3 or TRBV12-4 to TRBJ2-3, with TRBD1 matching 7 bases. With V trimmed by 5 bases and J by 5 bases, 4 bases remained unmatched. The CDR3 extends over 13 amino acids. CDR3 sequence: CASSPRDRDTQYF. The CDR3 DNA reads as TGTGCCAGCAGTCCCCGGGACAGAGATACGCAGTATTTT.

V and J are TRBV24-1 and TRBJ2-3; D is undetermined. The CDR3 covers 14 residues. The germline V gene has CDR1 KGHDR and CDR2 SFDVKD. Trimming shortened V by 0 bases and J by 8 bases, and 11 bases separated the two germline ends. The CDR3: CATSDLLEYGTQYF. CDR3 DNA: TGTGCCACCAGTGATTTGCTAGAGTACGGTACGCAGTATTTT.

The V gene is TRBV28, the J gene TRBJ2-3, with a weak D call TRBD2 (6 bases). This CDR3 contains 15 residues. Germline V gene data show CDR1 as MDHEN and CDR2 as SYDVKM. V was trimmed by 3 bases and J by 4 bases, leaving 14 bases between them. Written as DNA, the CDR3 is TGTGCCAGCAGTTTTGTGGAGGGGTCCGCAGATACGCAGTATTTT. Translation gives CASSFVEGSADTQYF.

About this clone itself: The same CDR3 arises from other DNA sequences in this sample as well. The V and J genes are TRBV5-5 and TRBJ2-1; TRBD1 is a possible D gene (5 bases). Germline V gene sequence: CDR1 SGHKS, CDR2 YYEKEE (reference sequence). The CDR3 sequence is 15 residues long. V was shortened by 0 bases and J by 3 bases, with 10 bases between the two germline ends. The CDR3 is CASSLGGAGYNEQFF. CDR3 bases: TGTGCCAGCAGCTTGGGTGGGGCCGGCTACAATGAGCAGTTCTTC.

For this clone: Distinct nucleotide sequences in the sample also encode this CDR3. J is TRBJ2-2 and V is TRBV5-4; 7 bases line up with TRBD2. Germline lookup yields CDR1 SGHNT and CDR2 YYREEE (reference sequence). The V and J ends lost 4 bases and 2 bases, in that order; junction bases with no gene match: 8. There are 16 residues in the CDR3. As DNA, the CDR3 is TGTGCCAGCAGCCCCCCGGGGGGAGCAAACACCGGGGAGCTGTTTTTT. Protein: CASSPPGGANTGELFF.